The clone carrying this T cell receptor beta chain has a handful of counts. Its antigen is still unknown. This entry comes from a study of T cell repertoires in cytomegalovirus infection. Study-level results: CMV carriers with the relevant HLA were identified by cumulative public TCR beta family frequency. HLA-C-restricted CMV clonotypes gave the most frequent clonotype in two of eight donors.

V trimming: 1 base; J trimming: 7 bases; junction bases outside the gene matches: 9. The germline V gene encodes CDR1 GTSNPN and CDR2 SVGIG (reference sequence). This CDR3 has 15 residues. In TCRdb, the reads were re-called with MiXCR into one record per CDR3 protein. The sample has around 47,000 distinct CDR3 sequences, less than 20% seen once. This chain joins TRBV30 and TRBJ1-4; 7 bases match TRBD1. Sequenced material: CD8+ T cells from cultured PBMCs, taken from culture after CMV antigen stimulation. The sequence was collected from a human donor in good health (CMV status not recorded). Some clones in this sample may be carry-over from other donors' samples. CDR3 nucleotide sequence: TGTGCCTGGAGTGGACTGACAGGGTTGGGTGAAAAACTGTTTTTT. It specifies CAWSGLTGLGEKLFF.